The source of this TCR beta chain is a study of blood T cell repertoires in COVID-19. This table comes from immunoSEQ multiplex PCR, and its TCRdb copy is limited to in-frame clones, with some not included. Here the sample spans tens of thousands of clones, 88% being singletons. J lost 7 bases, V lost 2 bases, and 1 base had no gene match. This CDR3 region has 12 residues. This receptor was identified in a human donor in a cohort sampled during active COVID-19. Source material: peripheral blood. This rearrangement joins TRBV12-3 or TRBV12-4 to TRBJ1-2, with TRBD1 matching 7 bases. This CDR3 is CASSLTGAGYTF. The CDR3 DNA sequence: TGTGCCAGCAGTTTAACAGGGGCTGGCTACACCTTC.